These T cell receptor beta chains were read from a single sample in a study of T cell responses to AZD1222 COVID-19 vaccine. Generated by immunoSEQ multiplex PCR, the TCRdb table keeps only in-frame clones and is missing some. The sample consists of 150,000 or so clones, 90% to 95% of them appearing once. Source: peripheral blood, taken on day 0 of AZD1222 vaccination. These TCRs come from an adult in good health. The CDR3 runs from the conserved cysteine through the conserved F or W. D genes are given only for firm matches. Size tells how often a clone was seen (once, few, many) or the class of an expanded clone, and some rows leave it out.

J gene: TRBJ1-1
D gene: -
clone size: -
V gene: TRBV7-2
CDR3 DNA: TGTGCCAGCAGCTTAGGAGGGGGGACAATATTCCCTGAAGCTTTCTTT
CDR3 protein: CASSLGGGTIFPEAFF

J gene: TRBJ1-2
D gene: -
clone size: -
V gene: TRBV5-4
CDR3 DNA: TGTGCCAGCAGCTGGGTGGGAGGCTACACCTTC
CDR3 protein: CASSWVGGYTF

J gene: TRBJ1-3
D gene: -
clone size: -
V gene: TRBV5-1
CDR3 DNA: TGCGCCAGCAGCCTAACAGGGACGGCCAGCTCTGGAAACACCATATATTTT
CDR3 protein: CASSLTGTASSGNTIYF

J gene: TRBJ1-5
D gene: -
clone size: -
V gene: TRBV5-1
CDR3 DNA: TGCGCCAGCAGCTTGGAGGGGAGCAATCAGCCCCAGCATTTT
CDR3 protein: CASSLEGSNQPQHF

J gene: TRBJ1-5
D gene: -
clone size: -
V gene: TRBV4-2
CDR3 DNA: TGTGCCAGCAGCCAGTCAAGTACCAATCAGCCCCAGCATTTT
CDR3 protein: CASSQSSTNQPQHF

J gene: TRBJ1-4
D gene: -
clone size: -
V gene: TRBV14
CDR3 DNA: TGTGCCAGCAGCCAAAAAAATGAAAAACTGTTTTTT
CDR3 protein: CASSQKNEKLFF

J gene: TRBJ2-7
D gene: -
clone size: -
V gene: TRBV19
CDR3 DNA: TGTGCCGGCCAACCCCCCAAGGGCCTCTCCTACGAGCAGTACTTC
CDR3 protein: CAGQPPKGLSYEQYF

J gene: TRBJ1-1
D gene: -
clone size: once
V gene: TRBV28
CDR3 DNA: TGTGCCAGCAGTTTGTTTCAGGATTGGCAGGGGACAATGAACACTGAAGCTTTCTTT
CDR3 protein: CASSLFQDWQGTMNTEAFF

J gene: TRBJ1-3
D gene: TRBD1
clone size: -
V gene: TRBV27
CDR3 DNA: TGTGCCAGCAGTTCCGGGACAGTCACTGGAAACACCATATATTTT
CDR3 protein: CASSSGTVTGNTIYF

J gene: TRBJ2-3
D gene: TRBD1
clone size: -
V gene: TRBV11-1
CDR3 DNA: TGTGCCAGCAGCCTCCGGACAGGGGGGGCCGATACGCAGTATTTT
CDR3 protein: CASSLRTGGADTQYF

J gene: TRBJ2-3
D gene: -
clone size: -
V gene: TRBV7-2
CDR3 DNA: TGTGCCAGCAGCTTATCGCACAGCACAGATACGCAGTATTTT
CDR3 protein: CASSLSHSTDTQYF

J gene: TRBJ2-1
D gene: TRBD1
clone size: -
V gene: TRBV11-1
CDR3 DNA: TGTGCCAGCAACAAAGGGGGCAGATCCTACAATGAGCAGTTCTTC
CDR3 protein: CASNKGGRSYNEQFF

J gene: TRBJ1-4
D gene: -
clone size: few
V gene: TRBV7-8
CDR3 DNA: TGTGCCAGCAGCTTAATATTATCATTGGGGAGGGCAAGTGAAAAACTGTTTTTT
CDR3 protein: CASSLILSLGRASEKLFF

J gene: TRBJ1-1
D gene: TRBD1
clone size: -
V gene: TRBV25-1
CDR3 DNA: TGTGCCAGCAGTGAATGGGGCAGACAGGGGAACACTGAAGCTTTCTTT
CDR3 protein: CASSEWGRQGNTEAFF

J gene: TRBJ1-1
D gene: -
clone size: -
V gene: TRBV7-2
CDR3 DNA: TGTGCCAGCAGCCGCCGGCGGCAGGGGAACACTGAAGCTTTCTTT
CDR3 protein: CASSRRRQGNTEAFF

J gene: TRBJ2-1
D gene: TRBD2
clone size: -
V gene: TRBV27
CDR3 DNA: TGTGCCAGCACCCGGGGACTAGCGGGAGACGATGAGCAGTTCTTC
CDR3 protein: CASTRGLAGDDEQFF

J gene: TRBJ1-2
D gene: -
clone size: -
V gene: TRBV19
CDR3 DNA: TGTGCCAGTAGTCCCGACGGGGGGCCTGGAAGCTATGGCTACACCTTC
CDR3 protein: CASSPDGGPGSYGYTF

J gene: TRBJ2-2
D gene: -
clone size: -
V gene: TRBV5-6
CDR3 DNA: TGTGCCAGCAGCTTCTCTACGGGCGGGGAGCTGTTTTTT
CDR3 protein: CASSFSTGGELFF

J gene: TRBJ1-1
D gene: -
clone size: -
V gene: TRBV19
CDR3 DNA: TGTGCCAGTAGTAAGATGGGCACTGAAGCTTTCTTT
CDR3 protein: CASSKMGTEAFF

J gene: TRBJ1-2
D gene: -
clone size: -
V gene: TRBV5-8
CDR3 DNA: TGTGCCAGCAGCTTGTTTCAGGCCCACTATGGCTACACCTTC
CDR3 protein: CASSLFQAHYGYTF

J gene: TRBJ1-4
D gene: -
clone size: -
V gene: TRBV28
CDR3 DNA: TGTGCCAGCAGTAACACAGGGTCAACGGGGGATGAAAAACTGTTTTTT
CDR3 protein: CASSNTGSTGDEKLFF

J gene: TRBJ1-1
D gene: -
clone size: -
V gene: TRBV6-5
CDR3 DNA: TGTGCCAGCAGGCCCCAGACGGTGAACACTGAAGCTTTCTTT
CDR3 protein: CASRPQTVNTEAFF

J gene: TRBJ1-1
D gene: -
clone size: -
V gene: TRBV5-4
CDR3 DNA: TGTGCCAGCGGATCCACAGCGGAAGCTTTCTTT
CDR3 protein: CASGSTAEAFF

J gene: TRBJ2-1
D gene: TRBD2
clone size: -
V gene: TRBV7-8
CDR3 DNA: TGTGCCAGCAGCTTGGCGACTAGCGGGGCTATGGGCAATGAGCAGTTCTTC
CDR3 protein: CASSLATSGAMGNEQFF